One and the same sample provided the 29 T cell receptor beta chains below, sequenced in a study of spatial heterogeneity in lung cancer. Time point: blood at routine non-recurrence follow-up after resection. No cells were sorted before sequencing. The whole RNA sequenced was extracted from tumor, nontumor lung or frozen PBMC. MiXCR, run by TCRdb on the 5' RACE reads, gives a single entry per CDR3 protein. Of some 54,000 distinct CDR3 sequences in the sample, roughly 7.4% were seen once. The sequencing here drew on PBMCs, taken at follow-up. These receptors came from a female donor with early-stage non-small cell lung cancer.

In its sample, this clonotype was seen many times. The rearrangement joins TRBV30 to TRBJ2-3, with 7 positions matching TRBD2. CDR3 length equals 16 residues. J was trimmed by 8 bases and V by 7 bases; bases with no gene match: 21. Per the germline V gene, CDR1 is GTSNPN and CDR2 is SVGIG (reference sequence). The CDR3 sequence: CASRTSGGGAPATQYF. The CDR3 DNA reads as TGTGCCTCCCGGACCTCTGGCGGGGGTGCCCCAGCTACGCAGTATTTT.

This clonotype was seen many times. The rearrangement uses TRBV12-3 or TRBV12-4 and TRBJ1-2; D unresolved. The CDR3 runs 12 residues. Trimming cost V 6 bases and J 4 bases, with 9 bases left between them. This CDR3 is CASSPTRYGYTF. CDR3 sequence (DNA): TGTGCCAGCAGCCCCACACGCTATGGCTACACCTTC.

This clonotype was recorded many times. This chain links TRBV7-9 with TRBJ2-1; 7 bases are a match to TRBD2. Germline CDR1 SEHNR, CDR2 FQNEAQ (reference sequence). This CDR3 has 16 residues. The V and J ends lost 1 base and 6 bases, in that order; junction bases with no gene match: 9. CDR3 DNA sequence: TGTGCCAGCAGCTTAGGCAGTAGCGGGCAACCCAATGAGCAGTTCTTC. This sequence encodes CASSLGSSGQPNEQFF.

There are many counts of this clonotype. V is TRBV5-1 and J is TRBJ1-1; no definite D call. Germline CDR1 is SGHRS and CDR2 is YFSETQ. The CDR3 sequence is 11 residues long. V shed 2 bases and J shed 2 bases, with 1 base lying between them. The CDR3 region is CASSFNTEAFF. The CDR3 DNA follows: TGCGCCAGCAGCTTCAACACTGAAGCTTTCTTT.

J is TRBJ2-4 and V is TRBV7-9, with D hard to call. The CDR3 length is 17 residues. CDR1 is SEHNR, CDR2 FQNEAQ, per germline (reference sequence). The V end was cut by 1 base, the J end by 0 bases, with 13 bases between. As DNA, the CDR3 is TGTGCCAGCAGCTTAGAAGGATCAACCCTAGCCAAAAACATTCAGTACTTC. Translation: CASSLEGSTLAKNIQYF. The full variable domain, with the rest looked up from reference TRBV7-9 and TRBJ2-4, is DTGVSQNPRHKITKRGQNVTFRCDPISEHNRLYWYRQTLGQGPEFLTYFQNEAQLEKSRLLSDRFSAERPKGSFSTLEIQRTEQGDSAMYLCASSLEGSTLAKNIQYFGAGTRLSVL.

This clonotype was seen ten or more times. The V gene is TRBV12-5, the J gene TRBJ2-3; D is unresolved. The V end lost 0 bases, the J end lost 2 bases, and 12 bases lay between the germline ends. CDR3 length equals 16 residues. Germline CDR1 and CDR2: LGHNT and FRNRAP. The CDR3 bases are TGTGCTAGTGGTTTGGTACAAGGCGGAGACACAGATACGCAGTATTTT. It specifies CASGLVQGGDTDTQYF.

The gene calls are TRBV4-1 and TRBJ2-7, with 9 bases fitting TRBD1. The V and J ends lost 4 bases and 3 bases, in that order; junction bases with no gene match: 1. The CDR3 is 13 amino acids. Germline V gene data show CDR1 as MGHRA and CDR2 as YSYEKL. The CDR3 sequence: CASSLDRGYEQYF. CDR3 nucleotides: TGCGCCAGCAGCCTGGACAGGGGCTACGAGCAGTACTTC.

There are a few counts of this clonotype. V gene TRBV7-9 combines with J gene TRBJ2-5; 7 nucleotides match TRBD2. Germline CDR1 SEHNR, CDR2 FQNEAQ (reference sequence). The CDR3 loop spans 15 amino acids. Losses at the gene ends were 4 bases for V and 1 base for J; bases not matched to a gene: 6. In nucleotides, the CDR3 is TGTGCCAGCAGCTCCGCGGGGGACCCCCAAGAGACCCAGTACTTC. This translates into CASSSAGDPQETQYF.

This chain uses TRBV5-1 with TRBJ2-7; a weak D match, TRBD2 (6 bases). V was clipped by 7 bases and J by 3 bases, with 23 bases between them. Germline values: CDR1 SGHRS, CDR2 YFSETQ. The CDR3 is 16 residues long. CDR3 protein: CASRDGTSSLYYEQYF. DNA for the CDR3: TGCGCCAGCCGGGACGGGACTTCGTCTCTCTACTACGAGCAGTACTTC.

This clonotype showed up many times. The V call is TRBV2, the J call TRBJ2-3, with 10 bases aligning to TRBD2. The CDR3 is made up of 14 amino acids. Germline assignment: CDR1 SNHLY and CDR2 FYNNEI. The V and J ends lost 8 bases and 2 bases, in that order; junction bases with no gene match: 4. CDR3 sequence (DNA): TGTGCCAGCGCGACTAGCGGGTACACAGATACGCAGTATTTT. This codes for CASATSGYTDTQYF.

This clonotype was counted many times. This chain joins TRBV7-9 and TRBJ2-1; D might be TRBD2 (6 bases). The CDR3 has 15 amino acids. Germline V gene sequence: CDR1 SEHNR, CDR2 FQNEAQ (reference sequence). V was trimmed by 10 bases and J by 3 bases, leaving 19 bases between them. The CDR3 DNA reads TGTGCCACCGGAGTAGCGGATGTGTTCTACAATGAGCAGTTCTTC. Protein: CATGVADVFYNEQFF.

This clonotype was counted many times. The J gene is TRBJ2-4, the V gene TRBV7-9; 12 bases line up with TRBD2. The germline CDR1 and CDR2 sequences are SEHNR and FQNEAQ (reference sequence). The CDR3 sequence is 16 residues long. Trimming took 1 base from V and 8 from J; bases not matched to a gene: 6. The CDR3: CASSLEGLAGLHIQYF. As DNA, the CDR3 is TGTGCCAGCAGCTTAGAAGGACTAGCGGGACTTCACATTCAGTACTTC.

This clonotype was counted many times. The chain carries TRBV28 and TRBJ2-1, with D perhaps TRBD1 (6 bases). V dropped 6 bases and J dropped 4 bases, with 19 bases sitting between them. The CDR3 has 16 residues. In germline, CDR1 is MDHEN, CDR2 SYDVKM. CDR3 loop: CASRPEDSGFYNEQFF. The CDR3 DNA follows: TGTGCCAGCAGACCAGAGGACAGCGGCTTTTACAATGAGCAGTTCTTC.

This clonotype was seen repeatedly, ten times or more. This sequence joins TRBV29-1 and TRBJ1-4, with a weak D call TRBD1 (6 bases). In germline, CDR1 is SQVTM, CDR2 ANQGSEA. V was pared by 7 bases and J by 6 bases, with 18 bases between. The CDR3 spans 14 residues. The CDR3 loop reads CSALYTGLDEKLFF. The DNA of the CDR3 is TGCAGCGCCCTTTATACAGGGTTGGATGAAAAACTGTTTTTT.

The chain is built from TRBV5-1 and TRBJ2-3; a weak D match, TRBD1 (6 bases). Trimming pared 4 bases from V and 4 bases from J, leaving 13 bases between. The CDR3 is 14 residues long. Germline assignment: CDR1 SGHRS and CDR2 YFSETQ. As DNA, the CDR3 is TGCGCCAGCAGCGCCCGACAGGCGCCAGATACGCAGTATTTT. Translated, it gives CASSARQAPDTQYF.

This clonotype has at least ten counts. V is TRBV24-1 and J is TRBJ1-1, with D possibly matching TRBD1 (6 bases). The CDR3 extends over 13 amino acids. The germline gives CDR1 KGHDR, CDR2 SFDVKD. V dropped 7 bases and J dropped 4 bases, with 12 bases sitting between them. The CDR3 DNA sequence: TGTGCCACCAGGGACAGTCCGTCCACTGAAGCTTTCTTT. Translated: CATRDSPSTEAFF.

Ten or more counts support this clonotype. The V call is TRBV5-1, the J call TRBJ2-3; TRBD1 is a possible D gene (7 bases). Germline loops: CDR1 SGHRS, CDR2 YFSETQ. The CDR3 is 14 residues long. The V and J ends lost 3 bases and 4 bases respectively, with 12 bases between them. The CDR3 DNA reads as TGCGCCAGCAGCTCAGCAGGGGGGCCAGATACGCAGTATTTT. Its protein is CASSSAGGPDTQYF.

This clonotype was counted many times. The rearrangement links TRBV7-2 to TRBJ1-5; the D is unclear. The V end lost 5 bases, the J end lost 5 bases, and 10 bases lay between the germline ends. This CDR3 contains 13 residues. Germline CDR1 SGHTA, CDR2 FQGNSA. The CDR3 reads CASSPNRDQPQHF. CDR3 sequence (DNA): TGTGCCAGCAGCCCTAATAGGGATCAGCCCCAGCATTTT.

This clonotype was seen many times. This chain uses TRBV6-2 or TRBV6-3 with TRBJ2-7, with D hard to call. Per germline, CDR1 MNHEY and CDR2 SVGEGT. There are 16 residues in the CDR3. V shed 2 bases and J shed 2 bases, with 16 bases lying between them. The CDR3 region is CASSYPWTPDPYEQYF. CDR3 nucleotides: TGTGCCAGCAGTTACCCGTGGACCCCCGACCCCTACGAGCAGTACTTC.

This clonotype was counted only a few times. The chain recombines TRBV6-6 with TRBJ1-2; 8 bases line up with TRBD1. The CDR3 is 14 residues long. V was pared by 5 bases and J by 8 bases, with 10 bases of the junction left unmatched. Germline CDR1 and CDR2: MNHNY and SVGAGI (reference sequence). CDR3 protein: CASSTGTGVSGYTF. The CDR3 DNA follows: TGTGCCAGCAGTACCGGGACAGGAGTATCGGGCTACACCTTC.

This clonotype occurred a few times. The chain joins TRBV7-2 to TRBJ1-2; 12 bases are shared with TRBD1. Germline V gene data show CDR1 as SGHTA and CDR2 as FQGNSA. V shed 7 bases, J shed 8 bases, and the junction held 11 bases outside the gene matches. CDR3 length equals 15 residues. CDR3 loop: CASTTSAGTGGGYTF. As DNA, the CDR3 is TGTGCCAGCACCACTTCCGCCGGGACAGGGGGCGGCTACACCTTC.

There are many counts of this clonotype. V and J are TRBV20-1 and TRBJ1-4; D is possibly TRBD1 (5 bases). CDR1 and CDR2 from the germline V gene are DFQATT and SNEGSKA (reference sequence). The length of the CDR3 is 15 residues. Trimming left V 3 bases short and J 4 bases short, with 15 bases between. CDR3 region: CSASFQAGDNEKLFF. The CDR3 DNA reads as TGCAGTGCTAGTTTTCAGGCGGGGGATAATGAAAAACTGTTTTTT.

The genes are TRBV7-2 and TRBJ2-7; the D gene is possibly TRBD1 (5 bases). V was shortened by 4 bases and J by 0 bases, with 16 bases between the two germline ends. Per the germline V gene, CDR1 is SGHTA and CDR2 is FQGNSA. This CDR3 has 16 residues. Here the CDR3 reads CASSSRGQASSYEQYF. The CDR3 DNA reads as TGTGCCAGCAGCTCTAGGGGCCAGGCGAGCTCCTACGAGCAGTACTTC.

This clonotype turned up a few times. This sequence joins TRBV6-2 or TRBV6-3 and TRBJ1-5; tentatively, D is TRBD1 (5 bases). Deletions cut 3 bases from V and 5 bases from J, with 17 bases between. The CDR3 has 16 residues. Germline values: CDR1 MNHEY, CDR2 SVGEGT. CDR3 coding DNA: TGTGCCAGCAGTTATAAGCTCGACAGTTTTTATCAGCCCCAGCATTTT. Encoded protein: CASSYKLDSFYQPQHF.

This clonotype was seen at least ten times. One junction end does not reproduce the germline sequence, and a read error may be involved. The chain has TRBV7-2 and TRBJ1-1; tentatively, D is TRBD1 (5 bases). The CDR3 consists of 15 residues. Germline CDR1 SGHTA, CDR2 FQGNSA. CDR3 coding DNA: TGTGCCAGCAGCTTAGTGGTTCCAGGGAACCCTGAAGCTTTCTTT. Translating it yields CASSLVVPGNPEAFF.

This clonotype was counted many times. This chain connects TRBV7-9 to TRBJ2-1; no firm D call. CDR1 and CDR2 from the germline V gene are SEHNR and FQNEAQ (reference sequence). The CDR3 consists of 12 residues. Trimming pared 4 bases from V and 12 bases from J, leaving 13 bases between. This CDR3 reads CASSSPSGRQFF. CDR3 DNA sequence: TGTGCCAGCAGCTCCCCGAGTGGGCGGCAGTTCTTC.

The CDR3 sequence is CASSIGLAPGELFF. CDR3 nucleotides: TGTGCCAGTAGTATAGGTCTAGCACCCGGGGAGCTGTTTTTT. This chain uses TRBV19 with TRBJ2-2; tentatively, D is TRBD2 (5 bases). Trimming removed 1 base at V and 6 bases at J, with 9 bases between. This CDR3 is built from 14 residues. Germline V gene sequence: CDR1 LNHDA, CDR2 SQIVND (reference sequence).

A few counts support this clonotype. V gene TRBV7-2 combines with J gene TRBJ2-5; 11 bases are shared with TRBD2. Trimming removed 2 bases from V and 5 bases from J; junction bases left unmatched: 10. The CDR3 is made up of 17 amino acids. The V gene's germline CDR1 is SGHTA and CDR2 FQGNSA. The CDR3, as DNA: TGTGCCAGCAGCTTACGGTTTAGCGGGGGGGCCGGGGAGACCCAGTACTTC. Translating it yields CASSLRFSGGAGETQYF.

This clonotype was detected many times. This rearrangement joins TRBV7-2 to TRBJ2-7; 9 bases are a match to TRBD1. The ends lost 5 bases at V and 4 bases at J; junction bases unmatched: 9. Germline V lookup: CDR1 SGHTA, CDR2 FQGNSA. The CDR3 consists of 15 residues. The CDR3 DNA follows: TGTGCCAGCAGCGCCCCAGGACAGGGGCTTTACGAGCAGTACTTC. Protein: CASSAPGQGLYEQYF.